Below, 7 T cell receptor beta chains from the same sample are listed, as sequenced in a study of T cells in Graves' hyperthyroidism and ophthalmopathy. The CDR3 regions of TCR beta were amplified from RNA transcripts. Using the HTBI primer set, a first-round RT-PCR was run on the TCR CDR3. TCRdb itself ran the multiplex PCR reads through MiXCR, one entry per CDR3 protein. The repertoire holds 450,000 to 600,000 distinct CDR3 sequences, with less than 15% as singletons. The sample taken for sequencing was blood. These receptors came from a woman aged 40 to 49 with Graves' hyperthyroidism.

This clonotype appeared once. The CDR3 DNA reads TGTGCCAGCAGTTACTCAGAGGTGCAGTACGAGCAGTACTTC. Translating gives CASSYSEVQYEQYF. This sequence joins TRBV6-6 and TRBJ2-7; no clear D gene. The CDR3 loop spans 14 amino acids. Trimming removed 0 bases from V and 4 bases from J, with 10 bases in between. Germline values: CDR1 MNHNY, CDR2 SVGAGI (reference sequence).

This clonotype was recorded at least ten times. DNA for the CDR3: TGTGCCTGGAGTGAGAAAGGACAGCCCACAGATACGCAGTATTTT. This translates into CAWSEKGQPTDTQYF. This chain links TRBV30 with TRBJ2-3, with D tentatively TRBD1 (6 bases). V lost 1 base and J 2 bases, leaving 13 bases between the germline ends. The CDR3 runs 15 residues. Germline values: CDR1 GTSNPN, CDR2 SVGIG (reference sequence).

This rearrangement joins TRBV20-1 to TRBJ2-2; D not certain. Germline V gives CDR1 DFQATT, CDR2 SNEGSKA (reference sequence). V was trimmed by 3 bases and J by 0 bases, leaving 11 bases between them. The CDR3 contains 15 residues. This CDR3 reads CSARALAPNTGELFF. The CDR3 nucleotides read TGCAGTGCTAGGGCTCTTGCGCCGAACACCGGGGAGCTGTTTTTT.

This clonotype was seen at least ten times. V usage is TRBV11-3 and J usage is TRBJ2-1; 9 bases match TRBD2. This CDR3 is 14 amino acids long. Germline-derived CDR1 and CDR2 are SGHNT and YENEEA. J was trimmed by 2 bases and V by 6 bases; bases with no gene match: 2. The DNA for the CDR3 is TGTGCCAGCAGTTCTAGCGGGACCTACAATGAGCAGTTCTTC. It encodes CASSSSGTYNEQFF.

This clonotype has at least ten counts. This chain links TRBV27 with TRBJ1-1; 11 nucleotides agree with TRBD1. Germline V gene data show CDR1 as MNHEY and CDR2 as SMNVEV (reference sequence). The CDR3 loop spans 15 amino acids. After removal of 3 bases from V and 3 bases from J, the junction contained 3 bases not matched to a gene. CDR3 amino acids: CASSFGTGGDTEAFF. As DNA, the CDR3 is TGTGCCAGCAGTTTCGGGACAGGGGGGGACACTGAAGCTTTCTTT.

This clonotype has a count of ten or more. V usage is TRBV7-2 and J usage is TRBJ2-1; 12 bases match TRBD2. The junction had 5 bases not matched to a gene; V was cut back by 2 bases and J by 9 bases. CDR1 and CDR2 from the germline V gene are SGHTA and FQGNSA. CDR3 length equals 15 residues. As DNA, the CDR3 is TGTGCCAGCAGCTTACGACTAGCGGGAGTTAGTGAGCAGTTCTTC. Translated, it gives CASSLRLAGVSEQFF.

This clonotype appeared a few times. The J gene is TRBJ2-7, the V gene TRBV28, with 13 positions matching TRBD2. J was trimmed by 5 bases and V by 1 base; bases with no gene match: 2. The V gene's germline CDR1 is MDHEN and CDR2 SYDVKM. The CDR3 runs to 15 residues. The CDR3: CASSLSGTSGDEQYF. The CDR3 DNA sequence: TGTGCCAGCAGTTTATCCGGGACTAGCGGGGACGAGCAGTACTTC.